This TCR beta chain was sequenced in a study of OX40 agonist ivuxolimab in advanced cancers. As for the study in general: Having had anti-PD-1, anti-PD-L1 or anti-CTLA-4 therapy before was allowed, and more than 35% had some.

General study results and limits: Averaged across samples, CD8+ T cells carried more expanded clones than CD4+ did.

The CDR3 covers 16 residues. CDR1 is SGHTA, CDR2 FQGNSA, per germline. V gave up 5 bases and J gave up 6 bases; unmatched junction bases: 10. Points on this clone: Its target is not known.

Sequencing was performed with immunoSEQ multiplex PCR; in TCRdb, only in-frame clones are kept and a portion is missing. The table records 90,000 to 100,000 clones, about 85% of them present only once. Blood samples were obtained at baseline, cycle 4 day 1, and cycle 7 day 1. This receptor was obtained from an adult with an advanced solid tumor such as melanoma, head and neck, liver or kidney cancer. This specimen was CD4+ or CD8+ T cells sorted from blood, taken in a trial of the OX40 agonist ivuxolimab. J is TRBJ2-3 and V is TRBV7-2; 11 bases fit TRBD1. The CDR3 region has the DNA TGTGCCAGCAGCCGCGGACAGGGGGCGTTTTCCGATACGCAGTATTTT. Residues: CASSRGQGAFSDTQYF.